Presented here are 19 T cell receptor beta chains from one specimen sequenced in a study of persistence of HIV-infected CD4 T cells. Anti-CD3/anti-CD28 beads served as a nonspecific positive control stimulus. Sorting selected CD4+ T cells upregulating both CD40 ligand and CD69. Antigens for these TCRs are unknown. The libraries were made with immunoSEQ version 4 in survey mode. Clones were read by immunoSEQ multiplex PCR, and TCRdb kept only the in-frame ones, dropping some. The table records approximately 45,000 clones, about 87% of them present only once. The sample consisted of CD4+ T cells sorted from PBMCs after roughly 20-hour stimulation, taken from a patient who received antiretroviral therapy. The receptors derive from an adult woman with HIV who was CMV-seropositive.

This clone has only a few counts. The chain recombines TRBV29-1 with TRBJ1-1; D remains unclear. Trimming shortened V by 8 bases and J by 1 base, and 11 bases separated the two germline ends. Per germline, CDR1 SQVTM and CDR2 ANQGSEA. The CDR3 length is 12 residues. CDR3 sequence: CSFARGNTEAFF. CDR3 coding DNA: TGCAGCTTCGCTCGGGGGAACACTGAAGCTTTCTTT.

CDR3 DNA sequence: TGTGCCAGCAGCGTAGGTAGGCGGGACGGGCGGGACACTGAAGCTTTCTTT. Encoded protein: CASSVGRRDGRDTEAFF. The rearrangement joins TRBV9 to TRBJ1-1; the D gene is possibly TRBD1 (5 bases). Germline assignment: CDR1 SGDLS and CDR2 YYNGEE. The ends were cut back, 0 bases at V and 3 bases at J, with 18 bases in the middle. The CDR3 length is 17 residues.

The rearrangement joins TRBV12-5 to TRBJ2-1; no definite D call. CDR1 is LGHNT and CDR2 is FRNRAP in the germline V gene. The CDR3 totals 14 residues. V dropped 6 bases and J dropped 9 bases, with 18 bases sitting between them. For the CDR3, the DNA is TGTGCTAGTGGCCCACCCCCCGTTGCGAGTGAGCAGTTCTTC. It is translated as CASGPPPVASEQFF.

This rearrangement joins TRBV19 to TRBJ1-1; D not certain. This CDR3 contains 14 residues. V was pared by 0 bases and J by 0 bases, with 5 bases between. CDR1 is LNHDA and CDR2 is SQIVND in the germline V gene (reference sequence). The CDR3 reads CASSIDLVNTEAFF. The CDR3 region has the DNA TGTGCCAGTAGTATAGATCTGGTGAACACTGAAGCTTTCTTT.

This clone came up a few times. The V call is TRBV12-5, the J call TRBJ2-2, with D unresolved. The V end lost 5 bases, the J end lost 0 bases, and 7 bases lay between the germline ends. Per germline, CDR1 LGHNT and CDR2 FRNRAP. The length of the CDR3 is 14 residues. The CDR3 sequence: CASGSLANTGELFF. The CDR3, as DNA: TGTGCTAGTGGTAGCTTAGCGAACACCGGGGAGCTGTTTTTT.

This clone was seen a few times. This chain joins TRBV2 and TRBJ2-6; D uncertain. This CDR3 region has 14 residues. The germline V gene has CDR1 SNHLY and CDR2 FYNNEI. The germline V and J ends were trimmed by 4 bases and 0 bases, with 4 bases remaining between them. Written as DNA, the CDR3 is TGTGCCAGCAGTGGCCTCTCTGGGGCCAACGTCCTGACTTTC. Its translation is CASSGLSGANVLTF. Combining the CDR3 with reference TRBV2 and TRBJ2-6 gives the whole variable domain EPEVTQTPSHQVTQMGQEVILRCVPISNHLYFYWYRQILGQKVEFLVSFYNNEISEKSEIFDDQFSVERPDGSNFTLKIRSTKLEDSAMYFCASSGLSGANVLTFGAGSRLTVL.

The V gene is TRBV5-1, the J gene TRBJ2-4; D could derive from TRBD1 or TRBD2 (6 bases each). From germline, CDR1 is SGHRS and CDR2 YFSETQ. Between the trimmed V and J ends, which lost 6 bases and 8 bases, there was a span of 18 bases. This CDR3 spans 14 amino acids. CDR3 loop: CASTGGQSGDIQYF. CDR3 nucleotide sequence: TGCGCCAGCACCGGCGGACAGTCGGGGGACATTCAGTACTTC.

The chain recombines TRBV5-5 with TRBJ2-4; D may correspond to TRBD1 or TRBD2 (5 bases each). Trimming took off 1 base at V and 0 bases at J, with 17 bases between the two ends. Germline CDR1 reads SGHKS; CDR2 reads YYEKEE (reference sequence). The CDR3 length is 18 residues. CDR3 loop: CASSLFLEGTLAKNIQYF. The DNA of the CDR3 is TGTGCCAGCAGCTTGTTCCTAGAGGGGACCCTAGCCAAAAACATTCAGTACTTC.

CDR3 loop: CAWSQGDAGELFF. The DNA for the CDR3 is TGTGCCTGGAGTCAAGGTGATGCGGGGGAGCTGTTTTTT. This rearrangement joins TRBV30 to TRBJ2-2; D call uncertain. Deletions cut 2 bases from V and 8 bases from J, with 12 bases between. CDR3 size: 13 residues. Germline-derived CDR1 and CDR2 are GTSNPN and SVGIG (reference sequence). Together with reference TRBV30 and TRBJ2-2, the CDR3 gives the full variable domain: SQTIHQWPATLVQPVGSPLSLECTVEGTSNPNLYWYRQAAGRGLQLLFYSVGIGQISSEVPQNLSASRPQDRQFILSSKKLLLSDSGFYLCAWSQGDAGELFFGEGSRLTVL.

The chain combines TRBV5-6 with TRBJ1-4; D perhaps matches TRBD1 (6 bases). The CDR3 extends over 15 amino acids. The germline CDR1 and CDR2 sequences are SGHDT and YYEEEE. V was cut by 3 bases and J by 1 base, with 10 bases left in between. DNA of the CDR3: TGTGCCAGCAGCTCGGGACACCTAACTAATGAAAAACTGTTTTTT. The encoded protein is CASSSGHLTNEKLFF.

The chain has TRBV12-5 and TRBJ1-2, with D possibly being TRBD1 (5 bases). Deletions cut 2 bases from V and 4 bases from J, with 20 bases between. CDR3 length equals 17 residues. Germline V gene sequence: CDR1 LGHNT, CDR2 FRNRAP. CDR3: CASGLIPGLPGFYGYTF. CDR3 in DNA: TGTGCTAGTGGTTTGATACCGGGACTTCCTGGCTTCTATGGCTACACCTTC.

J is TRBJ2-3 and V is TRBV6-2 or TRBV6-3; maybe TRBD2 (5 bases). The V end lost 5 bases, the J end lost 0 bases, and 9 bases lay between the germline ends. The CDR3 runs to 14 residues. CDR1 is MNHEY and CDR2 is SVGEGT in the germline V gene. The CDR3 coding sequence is TGTGCCAGCAGTCTCCCGGGGAGCACAGATACGCAGTATTTT. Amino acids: CASSLPGSTDTQYF.

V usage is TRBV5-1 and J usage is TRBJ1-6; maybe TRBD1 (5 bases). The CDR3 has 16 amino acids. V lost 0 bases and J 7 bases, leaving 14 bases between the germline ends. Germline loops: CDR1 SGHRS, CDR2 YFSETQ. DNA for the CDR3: TGCGCCAGCAGCTTGGAGGTGGTCAGGGTAAATTCACCCCTCCACTTT. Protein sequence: CASSLEVVRVNSPLHF.

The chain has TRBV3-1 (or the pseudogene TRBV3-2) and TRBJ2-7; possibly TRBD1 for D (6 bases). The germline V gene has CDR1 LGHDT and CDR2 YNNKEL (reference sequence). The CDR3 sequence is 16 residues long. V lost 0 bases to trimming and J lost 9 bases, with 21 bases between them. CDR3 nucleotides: TGTGCCAGCAGCCAAGATCCGGACAGCCTATCTTCGGGGCAGTACTTC. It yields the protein CASSQDPDSLSSGQYF.

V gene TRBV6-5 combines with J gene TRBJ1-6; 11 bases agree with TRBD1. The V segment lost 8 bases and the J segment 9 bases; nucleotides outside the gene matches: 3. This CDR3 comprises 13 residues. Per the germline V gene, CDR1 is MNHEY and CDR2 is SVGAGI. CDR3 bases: TGTGCCAGCGTGGGACAGGGGGGTTCACCCCTCCACTTT. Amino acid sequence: CASVGQGGSPLHF.

CDR3 in DNA: TGTGCCATCAGTCGTTCATGGGAGCAGTACTTC. Protein product: CAISRSWEQYF. The V gene is TRBV10-3, the J gene TRBJ2-7, with unresolved D. Germline assignment: CDR1 ENHRY and CDR2 SYGVKD. CDR3 length: 11 residues. Trimming removed 5 bases from V and 7 bases from J, with 9 bases in between.

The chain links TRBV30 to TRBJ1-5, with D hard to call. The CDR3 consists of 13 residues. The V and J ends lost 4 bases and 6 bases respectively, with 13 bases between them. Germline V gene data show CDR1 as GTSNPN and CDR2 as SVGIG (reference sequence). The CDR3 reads CAWNGQMGQPQHF. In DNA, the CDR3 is TGTGCCTGGAACGGGCAGATGGGTCAGCCCCAGCATTTT.

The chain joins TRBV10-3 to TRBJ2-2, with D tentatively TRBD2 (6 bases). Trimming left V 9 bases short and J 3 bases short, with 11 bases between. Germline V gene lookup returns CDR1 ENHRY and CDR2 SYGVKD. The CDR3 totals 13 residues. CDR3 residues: CAMRTGDTGELFF. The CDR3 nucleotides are TGTGCCATGAGGACGGGGGACACCGGGGAGCTGTTTTTT.

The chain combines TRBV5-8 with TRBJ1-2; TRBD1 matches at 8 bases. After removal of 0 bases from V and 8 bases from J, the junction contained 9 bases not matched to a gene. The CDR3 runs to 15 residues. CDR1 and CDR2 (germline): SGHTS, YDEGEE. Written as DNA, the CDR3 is TGTGCCAGCAGCTTGGAGTTACAGGGGGTAAAAGGCTACACCTTC. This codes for CASSLELQGVKGYTF. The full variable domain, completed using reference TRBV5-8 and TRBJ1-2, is EAGVTQSPTHLIKTRGQQATLRCSPISGHTSVYWYQQALGLGLQFLLWYDEGEERNRGNFPPRFSGRQFPNYSSELNVNALELEDSALYLCASSLELQGVKGYTFGSGTRLTVV.